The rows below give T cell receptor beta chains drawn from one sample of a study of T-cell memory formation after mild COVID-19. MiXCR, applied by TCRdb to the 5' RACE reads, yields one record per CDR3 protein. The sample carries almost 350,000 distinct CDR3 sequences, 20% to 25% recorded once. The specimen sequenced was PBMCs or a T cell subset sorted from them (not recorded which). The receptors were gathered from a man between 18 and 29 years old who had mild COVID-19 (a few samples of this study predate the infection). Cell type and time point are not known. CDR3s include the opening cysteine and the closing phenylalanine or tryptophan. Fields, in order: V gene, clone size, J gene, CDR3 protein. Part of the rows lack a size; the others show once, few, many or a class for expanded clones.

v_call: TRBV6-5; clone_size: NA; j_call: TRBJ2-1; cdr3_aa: CASSYTQGDEQFF
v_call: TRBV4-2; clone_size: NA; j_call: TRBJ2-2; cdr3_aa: CASSQAAHGVGTGELFF
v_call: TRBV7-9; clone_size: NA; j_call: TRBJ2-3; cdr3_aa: CASSSTGPSPPQYF
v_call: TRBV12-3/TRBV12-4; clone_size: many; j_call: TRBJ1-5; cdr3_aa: CASSRIDQPQHF
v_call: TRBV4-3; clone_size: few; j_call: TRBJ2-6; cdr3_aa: CASSQAGPGANVLTF
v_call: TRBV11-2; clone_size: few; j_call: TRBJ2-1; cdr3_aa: CASSLGLGYYNEQFF
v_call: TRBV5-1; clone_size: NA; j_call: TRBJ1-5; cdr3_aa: CASSRIEPVLQPQHF
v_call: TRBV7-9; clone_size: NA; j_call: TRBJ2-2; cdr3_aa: CASSFDLRGANTGELFF
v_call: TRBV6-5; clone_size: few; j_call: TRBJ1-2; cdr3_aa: CASSRGPSYGYTF
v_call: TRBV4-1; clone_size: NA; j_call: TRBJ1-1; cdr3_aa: CASSQGRGRDTEAFF
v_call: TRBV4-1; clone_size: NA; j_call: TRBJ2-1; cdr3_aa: CASSQVAGVDNEQFF